Detailed here is one T cell receptor beta chain. Its antigen is unknown. Base qualities are not recorded, but no much larger clone differs from it by a single base. These data are taken from a study of T cells after yellow fever vaccination (dated by TCRdb to about 2019). With respect to the entire study: The SMART-Seq v4 Ultra Low Input RNA kit was used to prepare libraries from fractions with low cell numbers. The cohort comprised two healthy male donors, one aged 18 to 30 and one aged 30 to 39 years. To track T-cell clones before and after primary and booster YFV17D yellow fever vaccination, bulk TCR alpha and beta repertoires were sequenced longitudinally. Blood was collected at multiple timepoints before and after primary and secondary immunization, and bulk PBMC replicates and cell subsets were isolated. General findings and caveats noted by the study authors: Because the study included only two donors, the extent to which the findings can be generalized is limited. Most clones expanded after primary vaccination were re-detected after the booster (almost 98% of CD4 and approximately 88% of CD8), suggesting broad memory maintenance. FACS-sorted repertoires could contain abundant contaminating clonotypes from the bulk population, so computational filtering was required. A small fraction of clonotypes showed up in both the CD4 and CD8 compartments, probably as a result of convergent recombination. The secondary T-cell response was found to be weaker but faster than the primary response, with a peak reached on day 5 rather than on day 15.

From V the trimming removes 11 bases and from J it removes 8 bases, while the gene matches leave 12 bases of the junction unaccounted for. Spanning cysteine to phenylalanine, the CDR3 consists of 13 amino acids. The DNA shown is the 39-base CDR3, in frame from base 1. CDR1 and CDR2 are read off the germline V gene (reference sequence) as MNHNY and SVGAGI. The sample's treatment or condition, from its label and the paper: live attenuated yellow fever vaccine strain. A standard Ficoll-Paque protocol was used to isolate PBMCs from peripheral blood. Dynabeads CD4 and CD8 positive selection kits were used to isolate the CD4 and CD8 T-cell fractions. RNA was extracted with TriZol from bulk PBMCs, CD4 and CD8 fractions, and dextramer-positive and dextramer-negative fractions. TCR cDNA was synthesized by 5'RACE template switching, which introduced a universal primer site and unique molecular identifiers. Priming for cDNA synthesis came from both the TCR alpha and TCR beta constant segments. Library amplification used two PCR steps, and the second PCR step added sample barcodes and sequencing adapters. Sequencing of libraries was done on Illumina HiSeq 2500 (2x100 bp) or NovaSeq (2x150 bp). The published analysis was carried out like this. Reads were demultiplexed and collapsed into UMI consensus sequences with MIGEC, and V(D)J alignment was performed with MiXCR. Clonotypes responding to the vaccine were identified with edgeR on replicate PBMC samples, with the criteria of FDR below 0.01 and a log2 fold change above 5 up to day 15. Each bulk clonotype was labeled CD4 or CD8 based on which sequenced repertoire, CD4 or CD8, contained the clonotype at higher abundance. TCRdb ran its own pipeline on the public reads, namely fastp trimming at Q25 and MiXCR clone calling, and kept in-frame beta chains. Rows matching on CDR3 protein sequence are summarized as one entry with the most common DNA and genes. These V and J calls are TCRdb output, not the study's own analysis. The table for this sample lists 150,000 to 200,000 distinct CDR3 sequences; around 7.3% of them were counted only once. The ten largest clones add up to over 2% of the sample.

Here the sequenced sample was CD4+ T cells sorted from PBMCs, taken roughly 5 days after the first yellow fever vaccination. The chain joins TRBV6-6 to TRBJ2-1, with 7 middle bases fitting TRBD1. The TCR originated in a man younger than 35 who received the YFV17D yellow fever vaccine. This receptor carries the CDR3 CAGQGDRYDEQFF. DNA sequence: TGTGCCGGGCAGGGGGATAGGTACGATGAGCAGTTCTTC.